The 19 T cell receptor beta chains below all came from one sample that was sequenced in a study of T cell changes during pregnancy in multiple sclerosis. Profiled with immunoSEQ multiplex PCR; TCRdb holds only in-frame clones, not every one. The sample yields fewer than 90,000 clones, about 94% seen once. This material consisted of peripheral blood, taken after pregnancy. All receptors derive from a female donor in good health, enrolled as a control in a pregnancy study.

DNA for the CDR3: TGTGCCAGCAGCTTACCGACATACTACAATGAGCAGTTCTTC. Protein product: CASSLPTYYNEQFF. This rearrangement joins TRBV5-5 to TRBJ2-1, with no clear D. V was shortened by 2 bases and J by 3 bases, with 9 bases between the two germline ends. The CDR3 totals 14 residues. Germline V gene sequence: CDR1 SGHKS, CDR2 YYEKEE (reference sequence).

This chain uses TRBV4-1 with TRBJ2-7, with D tentatively TRBD2 (5 bases). Trimming took 4 bases from V and 3 from J, leaving 13 bases between them. Germline values: CDR1 MGHRA, CDR2 YSYEKL. This CDR3 has 14 amino acids. As DNA, the CDR3 is TGCGCCAGCAGCCCCCGAGGGCCTGGCTACGAGCAGTACTTC. This gives the protein CASSPRGPGYEQYF.

This sequence joins TRBV5-1 and TRBJ2-1; the match to TRBD1 covers 7 bases. The CDR3 contains 14 residues. J lost 2 bases, V lost 6 bases, and 5 bases had no gene match. Germline loops: CDR1 SGHRS, CDR2 YFSETQ. The CDR3 reads CASTPGGPYNEQFF. CDR3 coding DNA: TGCGCCAGCACCCCAGGGGGACCCTACAATGAGCAGTTCTTC.

The chain has TRBV5-4 and TRBJ1-2, with 8 bases fitting TRBD1. CDR1 is SGHNT, CDR2 YYREEE, per germline (reference sequence). V shed 4 bases, J shed 1 base, and the junction held 9 bases outside the gene matches. This CDR3 has 16 amino acids. CDR3: CASSPFGTGLNYGYTF. CDR3 nucleotide sequence: TGTGCCAGCAGCCCTTTTGGGACAGGTCTTAACTATGGCTACACCTTC.

In this sample, this clone turned up once. This chain connects TRBV19 to TRBJ2-3, with a weak D call TRBD2 (7 bases). In germline, CDR1 is LNHDA, CDR2 SQIVND (reference sequence). V gave up 4 bases and J gave up 3 bases, with 17 bases separating them. The CDR3 extends over 16 amino acids. The DNA for the CDR3 is TGTGCCAGTAGTAGGGGGGGCGGGAAAGTGACAGATACGCAGTATTTT. Its protein product is CASSRGGGKVTDTQYF.

J is TRBJ2-5 and V is TRBV7-9; 8 bases agree with TRBD2. V gave up 2 bases and J gave up 4 bases; unmatched junction bases: 0. The germline V gene encodes CDR1 SEHNR and CDR2 FQNEAQ (reference sequence). The CDR3 runs to 13 residues. CDR3 nucleotide sequence: TGTGCCAGCAGCTTACTAGCGGGAGAGACCCAGTACTTC. Translating gives CASSLLAGETQYF.

The sample holds a few counts of this clone. V and J are TRBV12-5 and TRBJ2-2, with D maybe TRBD2 (6 bases). The CDR3 spans 13 residues. In germline, CDR1 is LGHNT, CDR2 FRNRAP. Trimming cost V 7 bases and J 5 bases, with 11 bases left between them. CDR3 DNA: TGTGCTAGTGCCATAGCGGAAACCGGGGAGCTGTTTTTT. Its protein is CASAIAETGELFF.

The chain recombines TRBV2 with TRBJ1-5; the match to TRBD1 covers 7 bases. The CDR3 sequence is 13 residues long. Trimming took 4 bases from V and 5 from J; bases not matched to a gene: 2. The germline V gene has CDR1 SNHLY and CDR2 FYNNEI. The CDR3 region has the DNA TGTGCCAGCAGTGCCACAGGGGATCAGCCCCAGCATTTT. As protein: CASSATGDQPQHF. The whole variable domain, remainder taken from reference TRBV2 and TRBJ1-5, is EPEVTQTPSHQVTQMGQEVILRCVPISNHLYFYWYRQILGQKVEFLVSFYNNEISEKSEIFDDQFSVERPDGSNFTLKIRSTKLEDSAMYFCASSATGDQPQHFGDGTRLSIL.

V and J are TRBV2 and TRBJ1-5, with 7 nucleotides matching TRBD1. This CDR3 is 15 amino acids long. With 4 bases clipped from V and 6 bases from J, the junction kept 9 bases outside the gene matches. Germline lookup yields CDR1 SNHLY and CDR2 FYNNEI. CDR3 protein: CASSGLDRDGQPQHF. CDR3 coding DNA: TGTGCCAGCAGTGGACTCGACAGGGACGGTCAGCCCCAGCATTTT.

This clone was counted once. CDR3 sequence: CSVRGKETQYF. The CDR3 DNA sequence: TGCAGCGTTCGCGGGAAAGAGACCCAGTACTTC. The rearrangement joins TRBV29-1 to TRBJ2-5, with D possibly matching TRBD2 (6 bases). This CDR3 comprises 11 residues. Germline V gene sequence: CDR1 SQVTM, CDR2 ANQGSEA. V lost 5 bases and J lost 3, with 7 bases in between.

V is TRBV21-1 and J is TRBJ1-4; the tabulated D call, TRBD1, remains unverified against the DNA. TRBV21-1 is shown as a pseudogene. This CDR3 spans 16 amino acids. This CDR3 is CASSTTGADSNEKLFF. The CDR3 bases are TGTGCCAGCAGCACCACAGGGGCCGATAGTAATGAAAAACTGTTTTTT.

The rearrangement links TRBV6-1 to TRBJ2-2, with 7 bases lining up with TRBD2. Germline lookup yields CDR1 MNHNS and CDR2 SASEGT. CDR3 length equals 16 residues. V shed 4 bases and J 6 bases; nucleotides not matched to a gene: 11. For the CDR3, the DNA is TGTGCCAGCAGTGTATTGCGGGAGTCCCCCGCCGGGGAGCTGTTTTTT. It translates to CASSVLRESPAGELFF.

V and J are TRBV7-9 and TRBJ2-7; 10 bases are shared with TRBD1. The CDR3 covers 15 residues. V was pared by 2 bases and J by 2 bases, with 3 bases of the junction left unmatched. Germline V gene data show CDR1 as SEHNR and CDR2 as FQNEAQ (reference sequence). CDR3 region: CASSLPGQGAYEQYF. Written as DNA, the CDR3 is TGTGCCAGCAGCTTACCTGGACAGGGGGCCTACGAGCAGTACTTC.

The rearrangement uses TRBV6-5 and TRBJ1-5; D remains unclear. The length of the CDR3 is 13 residues. The germline V and J ends were trimmed by 7 bases and 4 bases, with 11 bases remaining between them. CDR1 and CDR2 (germline): MNHEY, SVGAGI. The CDR3 protein is CASKRGKNQPQHF. DNA of the CDR3: TGTGCCAGCAAGAGAGGGAAAAATCAGCCCCAGCATTTT.

This rearrangement joins TRBV19 to TRBJ2-2; 7 bases agree with TRBD1. The CDR3 covers 14 residues. After removal of 10 bases from V and 0 bases from J, the junction contained 5 bases not matched to a gene. Germline loops: CDR1 LNHDA, CDR2 SQIVND (reference sequence). DNA of the CDR3: TGTGCCACTAGGGGACAGCCGAACACCGGGGAGCTGTTTTTT. Protein: CATRGQPNTGELFF. The variable domain in full, completed from reference TRBV19 and TRBJ2-2, reads DGGITQSPKYLFRKEGQNVTLSCEQNLNHDAMYWYRQDPGQGLRLIYYSQIVNDFQKGDIAEGYSVSREKKESFPLTVTSAQKNPTAFYLCATRGQPNTGELFFGEGSRLTVL.

V usage is TRBV9 and J usage is TRBJ2-5; perhaps TRBD1 as D (6 bases). Trimming left V 4 bases short and J 2 bases short, with 12 bases between. Germline V gene data show CDR1 as SGDLS and CDR2 as YYNGEE. The CDR3 consists of 14 residues. CDR3 nucleotides: TGTGCCAGCAGCCCGGGACACCTACAAGAGACCCAGTACTTC. Encoded protein: CASSPGHLQETQYF.

V gene TRBV30 combines with J gene TRBJ2-7; 7 bases map to TRBD2. V trimming: 4 bases; J trimming: 4 bases; junction bases outside the gene matches: 1. The CDR3 spans 11 residues. The germline CDR1 and CDR2 sequences are GTSNPN and SVGIG (reference sequence). The CDR3 loop is CAWTSGYEQYF. The CDR3 region has the DNA TGTGCCTGGACTAGCGGATACGAGCAGTACTTC.

The V gene is TRBV14, the J gene TRBJ2-1, with D maybe TRBD2 (5 bases). Germline lookup yields CDR1 SGHDN and CDR2 FVKESK. Trimming took 1 base from V and 4 from J, leaving 14 bases between them. This CDR3 spans 16 amino acids. The CDR3 sequence: CASSQVRKGAYNEQFF. CDR3 DNA: TGTGCCAGCAGCCAAGTACGCAAGGGAGCATACAATGAGCAGTTCTTC.

This chain uses TRBV2 with TRBJ2-2, with 9 bases fitting TRBD2. V lost 4 bases, J lost 5 bases, and 11 bases stayed unmatched. The CDR3 has 17 residues. The germline V gene has CDR1 SNHLY and CDR2 FYNNEI. The DNA for the CDR3 is TGTGCCAGCAGTGTTTCGGCGGGAGGGGGTTGGACCGGGGAGCTGTTTTTT. It is translated as CASSVSAGGGWTGELFF. Full variable domain (outside the CDR3, taken from reference TRBV2 and TRBJ2-2): EPEVTQTPSHQVTQMGQEVILRCVPISNHLYFYWYRQILGQKVEFLVSFYNNEISEKSEIFDDQFSVERPDGSNFTLKIRSTKLEDSAMYFCASSVSAGGGWTGELFFGEGSRLTVL.